These 25 T cell receptor beta chains were sequenced from one sample in a study of T cells after yellow fever vaccination. In TCRdb, the 5' RACE reads were re-called with MiXCR into one record per CDR3 protein. The sample yields hundreds of thousands of distinct CDR3 sequences, 18% seen once. The specimen comprised PBMCs, sampled before the yellow fever booster vaccination. The source is a man between 18 and 35 years old who received the YFV17D yellow fever vaccine.

This clonotype was counted ten times or more. The chain is built from TRBV6-5 and TRBJ1-2; TRBD1 is a possible D gene (5 bases). The ends were cut back, 1 base at V and 7 bases at J, with 7 bases in the middle. This CDR3 is built from 12 residues. Germline CDR1 is MNHEY and CDR2 is SVGAGI. Written as DNA, the CDR3 is TGTGCCAGCAGTTACTTGGGGCTTGGCTACACCTTC. It translates to CASSYLGLGYTF.

The table lists this clonotype with many counts. The gene calls are TRBV12-3 or TRBV12-4 and TRBJ2-7; D might be TRBD1 (5 bases). V shed 6 bases and J shed 2 bases, with 11 bases lying between them. The CDR3 runs to 13 residues. This chain's CDR3 is CASSRDSAYEQYF. DNA for the CDR3: TGTGCCAGCAGCCGTGACAGCGCCTACGAGCAGTACTTC.

This clonotype was detected a few times. V gene TRBV9 combines with J gene TRBJ2-2; D is undetermined. There are 13 residues in the CDR3. The germline CDR1 and CDR2 sequences are SGDLS and YYNGEE. The V end lost 3 bases, the J end lost 6 bases, and 9 bases lay between the germline ends. CDR3 loop: CASSGVFAGELFF. The DNA of the CDR3 is TGTGCCAGCAGCGGGGTCTTCGCCGGGGAGCTGTTTTTT.

This clonotype occurred a few times. The chain employs TRBV12-3 or TRBV12-4 and TRBJ2-7; D is uncertain. The CDR3 sequence is 11 residues long. The ends were cut back, 6 bases at V and 4 bases at J, with 7 bases in the middle. The CDR3, as DNA: TGTGCCAGCAGCGAGGCGTACGAGCAGTACTTC. This sequence encodes CASSEAYEQYF.

This clonotype occurred a few times. The rearrangement joins TRBV5-1 to TRBJ2-3; TRBD2 aligns across 12 bases. This CDR3 is 16 amino acids long. V was pared by 4 bases and J by 6 bases, with 9 bases of the junction left unmatched. Per germline, CDR1 SGHRS and CDR2 YFSETQ. The CDR3 region has the DNA TGCGCCAGCAGCAGTGCTAGCGGGGGGGGAGTCGATACGCAGTATTTT. Encoded protein: CASSSASGGGVDTQYF.

This sequence joins TRBV20-1 and TRBJ2-3; no clear D. The CDR3 is 13 amino acids. V lost 2 bases to trimming and J lost 2 bases, with 8 bases between them. CDR1 and CDR2 (germline): DFQATT, SNEGSKA (reference sequence). This chain's CDR3 is CSARPHATDTQYF. DNA of the CDR3: TGCAGTGCTAGACCGCACGCCACAGATACGCAGTATTTT.

The rearrangement uses TRBV4-3 and TRBJ2-1; TRBD2 aligns across 12 bases. Germline loops: CDR1 LGHNA, CDR2 YSLEER. The V segment lost 1 base and the J segment 10 bases; nucleotides outside the gene matches: 17. The CDR3 spans 19 residues. The DNA for the CDR3 is TGCGCCAGCAGCCAAGCTTGGCATCCCGCTAGCGGGGGGGCGAAAGAGCAGTTCTTC. It translates to CASSQAWHPASGGAKEQFF.

This clonotype was seen many times. This sequence joins TRBV20-1 and TRBJ2-7; 11 nucleotides agree with TRBD2. This CDR3 is 14 amino acids long. CDR1 is DFQATT, CDR2 SNEGSKA, per germline (reference sequence). V was pared by 1 base and J by 5 bases, with 4 bases of the junction left unmatched. The CDR3, as DNA: TGCAGTGCTAGAGGAGGTAGCGGGGGGGACGAGCAGTACTTC. This sequence encodes CSARGGSGGDEQYF.

This clonotype was picked up a small number of times. The chain has TRBV5-1 and TRBJ1-1, with D perhaps matching TRBD1 (6 bases). This CDR3 contains 17 residues. Germline V gives CDR1 SGHRS, CDR2 YFSETQ. Deletions cut 2 bases from V and 0 bases from J, with 17 bases between. Here the CDR3 reads CASSLQGPGGMNTEAFF. CDR3 coding DNA: TGCGCCAGCAGCTTACAGGGCCCGGGTGGCATGAACACTGAAGCTTTCTTT.

This chain links TRBV7-8 with TRBJ2-7; possibly TRBD1 for D (6 bases). The CDR3 contains 15 residues. V shed 5 bases and J shed 2 bases, with 16 bases lying between them. Per the germline V gene, CDR1 is SGHVS and CDR2 is FQNEAQ. CDR3 sequence: CASSEKRQEPYEQYV. The CDR3 coding sequence is TGTGCCAGCAGCGAAAAGCGACAGGAACCCTACGAGCAGTACGTC.

This clonotype was picked up a small number of times. This chain uses TRBV5-1 with TRBJ2-1; no reliable D call. The V end lost 4 bases, the J end lost 8 bases, and 13 bases lay between the germline ends. This CDR3 region has 13 residues. Per germline, CDR1 SGHRS and CDR2 YFSETQ. CDR3 bases: TGCGCCAGCAGCCTGTCTGATGGTTATGAGCAGTTCTTC. As protein: CASSLSDGYEQFF.

The chain is built from TRBV3-1 and TRBJ2-5; D gene ambiguous. In germline, CDR1 is LGHDT, CDR2 YNNKEL (reference sequence). Trimming pared 0 bases from V and 2 bases from J, leaving 10 bases between. The CDR3 has 15 amino acids. The chain's CDR3 is CASSQERAEQETQYF. In nucleotides, the CDR3 is TGTGCCAGCAGCCAAGAAAGGGCAGAGCAAGAGACCCAGTACTTC.

Only a few counts were recorded for this clonotype. The chain carries TRBV5-1 and TRBJ2-7; D unclear. Trimming stripped 0 bases from V and 0 bases from J, with 7 bases between. CDR1 and CDR2 from the germline V gene are SGHRS and YFSETQ. This CDR3 is 14 amino acids long. The chain's CDR3 is CASSLVSASYEQYV. In nucleotides, the CDR3 is TGCGCCAGCAGCTTGGTTAGTGCCTCCTACGAGCAGTACGTC.

This clonotype was picked up a small number of times. CDR3 in amino acids: CASTEGKANTQYF. The CDR3 nucleotides are TGTGCCAGCACTGAAGGAAAGGCAAATACGCAGTATTTT. This sequence joins TRBV12-3 or TRBV12-4 and TRBJ2-3, with unresolved D. This CDR3 has 13 amino acids. Trimming removed 7 bases from V and 7 bases from J, with 15 bases in between.

This clonotype was observed many times. The chain joins TRBV4-1 to TRBJ1-5; D uncertain. V was trimmed by 1 base and J by 2 bases, leaving 6 bases between them. CDR3 length: 14 residues. Per germline, CDR1 MGHRA and CDR2 YSYEKL. CDR3 nucleotides: TGCGCCAGCAGCCAAGGGGCCCGCAATCAGCCCCAGCATTTT. Translating gives CASSQGARNQPQHF.

CDR3 in DNA: TGTGCCAGCACACTGGGAGGGTACGCGGCCCAGTACTTC. This translates into CASTLGGYAAQYF. The chain couples TRBV12-3 or TRBV12-4 to TRBJ2-5, with 7 bases identical to TRBD2. The V and J ends lost 7 bases and 9 bases, in that order; junction bases with no gene match: 11. CDR3 length equals 13 residues.

V is TRBV18 and J is TRBJ2-7; 9 bases align to TRBD1. Per the germline V gene, CDR1 is KGHSH and CDR2 is LQKENI. The CDR3 consists of 14 residues. V was pared by 1 base and J by 3 bases, with 1 base of the junction left unmatched. The CDR3 loop reads CASSPQDRGYEQYV. CDR3 coding DNA: TGTGCCAGCTCACCACAGGACAGGGGCTACGAGCAGTACGTC.

In its sample, this clonotype was seen a few times. The V call is TRBV10-3, the J call TRBJ1-2; TRBD1 matches at 7 bases. The J segment lost 0 bases and the V segment lost 6 bases, leaving 4 bases of the junction unmatched. Germline loops: CDR1 ENHRY, CDR2 SYGVKD. The CDR3 spans 14 residues. As DNA, the CDR3 is TGTGCCATCAGCCCGGGACAGCCTAACTATGGCTACACCTTC. It translates to CAISPGQPNYGYTF.

This rearrangement joins TRBV6-1 to TRBJ2-7, with a weak D call TRBD1 (5 bases). The V end lost 0 bases, the J end lost 2 bases, and 14 bases lay between the germline ends. The CDR3 runs to 16 residues. Germline loops: CDR1 MNHNS, CDR2 SASEGT. The CDR3 region is CASSEAFWTRPYEQYV. In DNA form, the CDR3 reads TGTGCCAGCAGTGAAGCGTTCTGGACAAGACCCTACGAGCAGTACGTC.

This clonotype has a handful of counts. The J gene is TRBJ2-3, the V gene TRBV6-5; weak D call: TRBD2 (6 bases). Germline CDR1 reads MNHEY; CDR2 reads SVGAGI. The CDR3 runs to 14 residues. Trimming took 0 bases from V and 6 from J, leaving 10 bases between them. The CDR3 region has the DNA TGTGCCAGCAGTTACTCGTCGGGAGAGGATACGCAGTATTTT. Its translation: CASSYSSGEDTQYF.

This clonotype was found many times. V usage is TRBV7-2 and J usage is TRBJ2-5; 7 bases are shared with TRBD2. Unmatched junction bases numbered 1, after V lost 5 bases and J lost 1 base. This CDR3 spans 13 amino acids. Germline V gives CDR1 SGHTA, CDR2 FQGNSA. The CDR3 reads CASSRGGQETQYF. Written as DNA, the CDR3 is TGTGCCAGCAGCCGCGGGGGCCAAGAGACCCAGTACTTC. The full variable domain, completed using reference TRBV7-2 and TRBJ2-5, is GAGVSQSPSNKVTEKGKDVELRCDPISGHTALYWYRQSLGQGLEFLIYFQGNSAPDKSGLPSDRFSAERTGGSVSTLTIQRTQQEDSAVYLCASSRGGQETQYFGPGTRLLVL.

This rearrangement joins TRBV6-1 to TRBJ1-5; the D gene is possibly TRBD1 (5 bases). CDR1 is MNHNS, CDR2 SASEGT, per germline. V shed 2 bases and J shed 8 bases, with 13 bases lying between them. The length of the CDR3 is 14 residues. CDR3 amino acids: CASSESGGVKPQHF. CDR3 DNA: TGTGCCAGCAGTGAATCGGGGGGAGTGAAGCCCCAGCATTTT.

This clonotype was observed a few times. The chain uses TRBV6-2 or TRBV6-3 and TRBJ2-7, with 10 bases that match TRBD2. CDR3 length: 14 amino acids. Looked up from germline, CDR1 is MNHEY and CDR2 is SVGEGT. With V trimmed by 2 bases and J by 3 bases, 1 base remained unmatched. CDR3 loop: CASSYGLADYEQYF. In DNA form, the CDR3 reads TGTGCCAGCAGTTACGGACTAGCGGACTACGAGCAGTACTTC.

This chain connects TRBV5-5 to TRBJ2-1; TRBD1 agrees at 9 bases. This CDR3 is built from 16 residues. J was trimmed by 8 bases and V by 6 bases; bases with no gene match: 15. Germline loops: CDR1 SGHKS, CDR2 YYEKEE (reference sequence). The CDR3 DNA sequence: TGTGCCAGCACCCGTACTTTGGACAGGGGAAGGGATGAGCAGTTCTTC. Translation gives CASTRTLDRGRDEQFF.

V usage is TRBV3-1 and J usage is TRBJ1-1, with D unclear. V was pared by 4 bases and J by 8 bases, with 14 bases between. Germline lookup yields CDR1 LGHDT and CDR2 YNNKEL (reference sequence). The CDR3 sequence is 13 residues long. The CDR3 reads CASSLRERSEAFF. Written as DNA, the CDR3 is TGTGCCAGCAGCCTCCGGGAGAGGAGCGAAGCTTTCTTT.